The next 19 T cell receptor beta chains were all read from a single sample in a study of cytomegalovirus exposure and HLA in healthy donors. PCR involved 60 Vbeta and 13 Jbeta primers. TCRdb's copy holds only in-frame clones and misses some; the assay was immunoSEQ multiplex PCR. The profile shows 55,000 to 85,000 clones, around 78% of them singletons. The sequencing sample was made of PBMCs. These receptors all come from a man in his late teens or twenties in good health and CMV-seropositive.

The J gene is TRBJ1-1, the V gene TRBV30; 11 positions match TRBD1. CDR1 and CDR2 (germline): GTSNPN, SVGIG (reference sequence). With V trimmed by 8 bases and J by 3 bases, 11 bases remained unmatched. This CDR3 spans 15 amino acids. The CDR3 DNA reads TGTGCCCGCGACCGGGACAGGGGGGAGGACACTGAAGCTTTCTTT. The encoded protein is CARDRDRGEDTEAFF.

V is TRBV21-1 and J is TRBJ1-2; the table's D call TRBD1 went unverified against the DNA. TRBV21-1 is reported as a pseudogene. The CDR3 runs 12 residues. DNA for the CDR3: TGTACAAGACCGGGACAGGGGGATGGCTACACCTTC. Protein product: CTRPGQGDGYTF.

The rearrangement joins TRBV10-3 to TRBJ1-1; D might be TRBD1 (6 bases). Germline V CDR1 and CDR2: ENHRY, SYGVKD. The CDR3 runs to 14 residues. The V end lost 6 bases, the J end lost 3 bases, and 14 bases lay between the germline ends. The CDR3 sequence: CAISPGQDYTEAFF. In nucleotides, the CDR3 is TGTGCCATCAGCCCGGGACAAGACTACACTGAAGCTTTCTTT.

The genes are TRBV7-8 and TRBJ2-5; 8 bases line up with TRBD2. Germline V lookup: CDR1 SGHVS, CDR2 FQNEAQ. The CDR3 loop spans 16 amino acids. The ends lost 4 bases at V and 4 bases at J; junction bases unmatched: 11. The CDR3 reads CASSSLPGGPGETQYF. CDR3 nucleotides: TGTGCCAGCAGCTCCCTCCCGGGGGGGCCGGGAGAGACCCAGTACTTC.

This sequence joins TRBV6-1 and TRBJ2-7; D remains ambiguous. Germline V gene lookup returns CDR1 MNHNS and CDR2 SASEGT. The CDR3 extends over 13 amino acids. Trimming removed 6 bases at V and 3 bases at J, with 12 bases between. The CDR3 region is CASSDDWRYEQYF. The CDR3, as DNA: TGTGCCAGCAGCGACGACTGGCGCTACGAGCAGTACTTC.

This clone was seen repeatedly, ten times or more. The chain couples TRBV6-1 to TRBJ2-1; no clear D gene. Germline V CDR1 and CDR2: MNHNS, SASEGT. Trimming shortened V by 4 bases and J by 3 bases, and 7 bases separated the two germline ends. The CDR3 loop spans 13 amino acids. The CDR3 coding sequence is TGTGCCAGCAGTGTCGAGGACTACAATGAGCAGTTCTTC. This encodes CASSVEDYNEQFF.

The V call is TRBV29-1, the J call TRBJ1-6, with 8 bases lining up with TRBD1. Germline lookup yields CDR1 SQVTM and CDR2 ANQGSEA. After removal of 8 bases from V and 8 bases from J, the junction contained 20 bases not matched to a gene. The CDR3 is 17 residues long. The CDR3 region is CSHPPGEDREVDSPLHF. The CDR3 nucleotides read TGCAGCCATCCCCCCGGAGAGGACAGGGAAGTAGATTCACCCCTCCACTTT.

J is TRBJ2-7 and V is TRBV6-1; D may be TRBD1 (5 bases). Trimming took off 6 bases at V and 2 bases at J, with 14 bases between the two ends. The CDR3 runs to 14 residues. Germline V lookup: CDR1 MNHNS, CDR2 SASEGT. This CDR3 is CASSFYPDTYEQYF. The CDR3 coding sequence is TGTGCCAGCAGCTTTTATCCGGACACCTACGAGCAGTACTTC.

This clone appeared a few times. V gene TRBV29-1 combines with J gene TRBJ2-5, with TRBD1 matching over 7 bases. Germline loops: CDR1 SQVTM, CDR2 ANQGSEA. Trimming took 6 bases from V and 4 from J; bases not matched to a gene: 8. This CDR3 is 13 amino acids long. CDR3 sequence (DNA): TGCAGCGTCGCGACAGGGAGCGCAGAGACCCAGTACTTC. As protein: CSVATGSAETQYF. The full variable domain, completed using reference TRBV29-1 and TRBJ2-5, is SAVISQKPSRDICQRGTSLTIQCQVDSQVTMMFWYRQQPGQSLTLIATANQGSEATYESGFVIDKFPISRPNLTFSTLTVSNMSPEDSSIYLCSVATGSAETQYFGPGTRLLVL.

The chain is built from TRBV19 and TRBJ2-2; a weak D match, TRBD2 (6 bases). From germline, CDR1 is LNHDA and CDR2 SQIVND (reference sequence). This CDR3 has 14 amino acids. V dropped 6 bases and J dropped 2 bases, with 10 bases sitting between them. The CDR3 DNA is TGTGCCAGTAGATTAGCGGACAACACCGGGGAGCTGTTTTTT. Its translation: CASRLADNTGELFF.

CDR3 amino acids: CASSQGRAAYEQYF. CDR3 DNA: TGCGCCAGCAGCCAAGGCAGGGCGGCCTACGAGCAGTACTTC. The chain employs TRBV4-1 and TRBJ2-7, with a tentative D call TRBD1 (5 bases). Germline V gives CDR1 MGHRA, CDR2 YSYEKL. With 1 base removed from V and 2 bases from J, the gap between germline ends came to 9 bases. This CDR3 contains 14 residues.

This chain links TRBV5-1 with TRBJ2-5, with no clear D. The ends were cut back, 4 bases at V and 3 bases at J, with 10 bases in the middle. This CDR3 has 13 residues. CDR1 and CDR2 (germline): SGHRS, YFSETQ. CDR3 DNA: TGCGCCAGCAGCCAACACAAGAAAGAGACCCAGTACTTC. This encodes CASSQHKKETQYF.

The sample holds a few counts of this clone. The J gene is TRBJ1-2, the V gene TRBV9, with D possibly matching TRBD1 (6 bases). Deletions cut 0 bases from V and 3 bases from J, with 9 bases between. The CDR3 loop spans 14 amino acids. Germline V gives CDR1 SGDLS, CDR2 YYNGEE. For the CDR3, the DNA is TGTGCCAGCAGCGTAGGGGCAGGGGACTATGGCTACACCTTC. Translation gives CASSVGAGDYGYTF.

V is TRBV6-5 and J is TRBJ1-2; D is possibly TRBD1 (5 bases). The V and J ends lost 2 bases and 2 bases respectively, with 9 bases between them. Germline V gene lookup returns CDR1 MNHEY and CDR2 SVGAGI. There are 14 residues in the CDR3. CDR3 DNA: TGTGCCAGCAGTTACCGGGGGGGAAACTATGGCTACACCTTC. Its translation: CASSYRGGNYGYTF.

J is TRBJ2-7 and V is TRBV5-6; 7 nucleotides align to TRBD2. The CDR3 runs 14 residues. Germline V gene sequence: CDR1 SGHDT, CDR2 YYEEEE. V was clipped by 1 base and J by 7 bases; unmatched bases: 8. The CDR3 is CASSLRGESGEQYF. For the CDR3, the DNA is TGTGCCAGCAGCTTGCGGGGGGAGTCGGGTGAGCAGTACTTC.

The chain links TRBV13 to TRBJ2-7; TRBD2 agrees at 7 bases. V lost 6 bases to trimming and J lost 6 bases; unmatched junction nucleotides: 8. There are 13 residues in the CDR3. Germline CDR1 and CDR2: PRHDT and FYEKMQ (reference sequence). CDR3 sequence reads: CASSNGRAFEQYF. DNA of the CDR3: TGTGCCAGCAGTAATGGGAGGGCCTTCGAGCAGTACTTC.

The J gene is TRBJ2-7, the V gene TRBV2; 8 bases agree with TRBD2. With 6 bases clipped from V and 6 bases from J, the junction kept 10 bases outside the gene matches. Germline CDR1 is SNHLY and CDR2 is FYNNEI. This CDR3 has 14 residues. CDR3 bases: TGTGCCAGCAGGACAGCGGGAGTATCCGGCGAGCAGTACTTC. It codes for CASRTAGVSGEQYF.

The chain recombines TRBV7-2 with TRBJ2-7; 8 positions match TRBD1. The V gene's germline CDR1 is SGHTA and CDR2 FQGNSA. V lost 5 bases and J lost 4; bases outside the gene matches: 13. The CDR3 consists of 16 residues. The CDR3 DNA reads TGTGCCAGCAGCCGCAATGGCCAGGGGGCACGTTACGAGCAGTACTTC. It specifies CASSRNGQGARYEQYF.

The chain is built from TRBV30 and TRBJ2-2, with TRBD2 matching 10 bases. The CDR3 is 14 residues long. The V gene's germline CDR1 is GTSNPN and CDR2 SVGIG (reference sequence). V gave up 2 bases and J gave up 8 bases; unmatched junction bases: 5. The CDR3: CAWSLAGAGGELFF. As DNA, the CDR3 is TGTGCCTGGAGTCTAGCGGGGGCCGGGGGGGAGCTGTTTTTT.